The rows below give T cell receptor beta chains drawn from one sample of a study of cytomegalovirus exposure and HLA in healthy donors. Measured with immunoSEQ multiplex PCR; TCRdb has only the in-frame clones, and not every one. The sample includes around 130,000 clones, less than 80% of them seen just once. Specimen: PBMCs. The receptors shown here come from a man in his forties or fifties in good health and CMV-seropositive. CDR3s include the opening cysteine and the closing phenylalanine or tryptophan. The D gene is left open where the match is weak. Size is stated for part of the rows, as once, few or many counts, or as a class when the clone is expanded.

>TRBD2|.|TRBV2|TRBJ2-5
CASKGLAGYQETQYF
TGTGCCAGCAAGGGACTAGCGGGGTACCAAGAGACCCAGTACTTC
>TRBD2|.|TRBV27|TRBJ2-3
CASSGTSGAPTDTQYF
TGTGCCAGCAGCGGGACTAGCGGGGCCCCCACAGATACGCAGTATTTT
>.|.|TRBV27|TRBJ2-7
CASSWQRKGYYEQYF
TGTGCCAGCAGTTGGCAGCGGAAGGGCTATTACGAGCAGTACTTC
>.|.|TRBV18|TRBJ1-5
CASSLDGTRAGHNQPQHF
TGTGCCAGCTCACTCGACGGAACCCGGGCAGGGCACAATCAGCCCCAGCATTTT
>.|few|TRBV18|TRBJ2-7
CASSIERYEQYF
TGTGCCAGCTCAATCGAGCGCTACGAGCAGTACTTC
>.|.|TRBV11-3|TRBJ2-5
CASSLRTEETQYF
TGTGCCAGCAGCTTGCGGACAGAAGAGACCCAGTACTTC
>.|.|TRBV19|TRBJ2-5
CASRGGELGQETQYF
TGTGCCAGTAGAGGGGGGGAGTTGGGGCAAGAGACCCAGTACTTC
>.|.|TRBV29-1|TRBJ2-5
CSVEGAPGETQYF
TGCAGCGTTGAGGGGGCCCCGGGGGAGACCCAGTACTTC
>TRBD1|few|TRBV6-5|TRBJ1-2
CASSYSTGVGGYTF
TGTGCCAGCAGTTACTCGACAGGGGTCGGTGGCTACACCTTC
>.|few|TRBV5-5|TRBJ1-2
CASQAPYRNYGYTF
TGTGCCAGCCAGGCGCCCTACAGGAACTATGGCTACACCTTC
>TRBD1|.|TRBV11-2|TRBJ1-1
CASSSRDRGPEAFF
TGTGCCAGCAGCTCGCGGGACAGGGGGCCTGAAGCTTTCTTT
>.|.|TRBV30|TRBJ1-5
CAWREQANGQPQHF
TGTGCCTGGAGGGAACAGGCAAATGGGCAGCCCCAGCATTTT
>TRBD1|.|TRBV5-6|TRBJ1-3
CASSSPTGTGNTIYF
TGTGCCAGCAGCTCCCCGACAGGGACTGGAAACACCATATATTTT
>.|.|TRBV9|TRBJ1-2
CASSAPGPLYGYTF
TGTGCCAGCAGCGCCCCAGGGCCCCTCTATGGCTACACCTTC
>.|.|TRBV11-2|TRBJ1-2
CASSQDSVRGYTF
TGTGCCAGCAGCCAAGACAGTGTTCGGGGCTACACCTTC
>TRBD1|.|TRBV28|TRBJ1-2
CASSLSGRGDHYGYTF
TGTGCCAGCAGTTTATCTGGCAGGGGGGACCACTATGGCTACACCTTC
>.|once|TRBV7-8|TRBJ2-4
CASSPQRVPLAKNIQYF
TGTGCCAGCAGCCCCCAGAGGGTACCACTAGCCAAAAACATTCAGTACTTC
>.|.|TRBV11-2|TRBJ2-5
CASSLETGWGTQYF
TGTGCCAGCAGCTTAGAAACGGGGTGGGGGACCCAGTACTTC
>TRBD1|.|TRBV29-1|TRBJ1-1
CSVIGTGGKVTEAFF
TGCAGCGTTATAGGGACAGGGGGCAAGGTCACTGAAGCTTTCTTT
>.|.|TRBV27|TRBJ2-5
CASSRVGSVEQYF
TGTGCCAGCAGTCGCGTGGGTAGCGTAGAGCAGTACTTC
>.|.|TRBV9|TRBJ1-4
CASSVGGQPNEKLFF
TGTGCCAGCAGCGTAGGTGGACAGCCTAATGAAAAACTGTTTTTT
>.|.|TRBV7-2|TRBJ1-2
CASSLGAGRGYTF
TGTGCCAGCAGCTTAGGGGCGGGGCGAGGCTACACCTTC
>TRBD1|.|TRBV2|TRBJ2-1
CASNRDRGLDEQFF
TGTGCCAGCAACCGGGACAGGGGGCTTGATGAGCAGTTCTTC
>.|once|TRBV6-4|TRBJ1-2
CASRPSSGPNYGYTF
TGTGCCAGCAGACCCTCCTCTGGGCCCAACTATGGCTACACCTTC
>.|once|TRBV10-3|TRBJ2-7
CAIRDSGTKTYEQYF
TGTGCCATCAGGGATTCCGGGACAAAAACCTACGAGCAGTACTTC
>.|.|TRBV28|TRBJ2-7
CASSLIKGLASYEQYF
TGTGCCAGCAGTTTAATTAAGGGGCTTGCCTCCTACGAGCAGTACTTC
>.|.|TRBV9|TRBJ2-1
CASSVQGLDNEQFF
TGTGCCAGCAGCGTCCAGGGCTTGGACAATGAGCAGTTCTTC
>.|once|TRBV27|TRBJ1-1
CASSLKGGNTEAFF
TGTGCCAGCAGTTTAAAGGGAGGGAACACTGAAGCTTTCTTT
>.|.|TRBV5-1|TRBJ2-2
CASSLEPITGELFF
TGCGCCAGCAGCTTGGAGCCTATTACCGGGGAGCTGTTTTTT
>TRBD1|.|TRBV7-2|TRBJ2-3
CASQNQGQTSTDTQYF
TGTGCCAGCCAAAACCAGGGACAGACTAGCACAGATACGCAGTATTTT
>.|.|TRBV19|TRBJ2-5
CASSIGGGQETQYF
TGTGCCAGTAGTATAGGAGGGGGCCAAGAGACCCAGTACTTC
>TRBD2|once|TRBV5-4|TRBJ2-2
CASSLGGGRETGELFF
TGTGCCAGCAGCTTGGGTGGCGGGAGAGAGACCGGGGAGCTGTTTTTT
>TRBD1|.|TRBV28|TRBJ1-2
CASSSGQGIYGYTF
TGTGCCAGCAGTTCGGGACAGGGGATTTATGGCTACACCTTC
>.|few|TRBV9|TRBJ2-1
CASSGWGETYNEQFF
TGTGCCAGCAGCGGCTGGGGGGAAACCTACAATGAGCAGTTCTTC
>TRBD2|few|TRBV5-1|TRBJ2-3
CASSPLTSGRYTDTQYF
TGCGCCAGCAGCCCGCTGACTAGCGGGAGGTACACAGATACGCAGTATTTT
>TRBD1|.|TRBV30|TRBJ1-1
CASSPGQGWDTEAFF
TGTGCCTCCTCACCGGGACAGGGGTGGGACACTGAAGCTTTCTTT
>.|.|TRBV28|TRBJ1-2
CASTGLGFAYGYTF
TGTGCCAGCACTGGTTTGGGCTTCGCCTATGGCTACACCTTC
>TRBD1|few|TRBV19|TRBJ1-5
CASSIGSRGRDQPQHF
TGTGCCAGTAGTATAGGTTCTAGGGGGCGAGATCAGCCCCAGCATTTT
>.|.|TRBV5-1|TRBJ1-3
CASSTQGFSGNTIYF
TGCGCCAGCAGCACTCAGGGGTTCTCTGGAAACACCATATATTTT
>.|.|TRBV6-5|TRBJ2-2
CASSFTGFALAGELFF
TGTGCCAGCAGTTTTACAGGGTTTGCGTTGGCCGGGGAGCTGTTTTTT
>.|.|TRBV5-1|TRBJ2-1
CASSRGAGTGPFF
TGCGCCAGCAGCCGGGGGGCCGGGACGGGGCCTTTCTTC
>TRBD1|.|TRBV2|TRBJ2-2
CASRDDRGMLFF
TGTGCCAGCAGAGACGACAGGGGGATGCTGTTTTTT
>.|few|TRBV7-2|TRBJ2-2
CASSLAGGPNTGELFF
TGTGCCAGCAGCTTAGCGGGGGGGCCTAATACCGGGGAGCTGTTTTTT
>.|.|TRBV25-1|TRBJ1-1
CASSESPGQPEAFF
TGTGCCAGCAGTGAATCCCCCGGACAGCCCGAAGCTTTCTTT
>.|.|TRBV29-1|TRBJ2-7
CSVEQGVYEQYF
TGCAGCGTTGAACAAGGGGTTTACGAGCAGTACTTC
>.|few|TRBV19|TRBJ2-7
CASSGGRERHEQYF
TGTGCCAGTTCCGGGGGGCGGGAGCGTCACGAGCAGTACTTC
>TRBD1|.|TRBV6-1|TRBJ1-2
CASSDRQGESYGYTF
TGTGCCAGCAGTGATCGACAGGGGGAGAGTTATGGCTACACCTTC
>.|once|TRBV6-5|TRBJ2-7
CASSVRESYEQYF
TGTGCCAGCAGTGTTAGGGAGAGTTACGAGCAGTACTTC
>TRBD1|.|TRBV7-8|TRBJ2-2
CASSLRQGPNTGELFF
TGTGCCAGCAGCTTAAGACAGGGTCCGAACACCGGGGAGCTGTTTTTT
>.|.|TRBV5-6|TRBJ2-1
CASSLPYRTYNEQFF
TGTGCCAGCAGCTTGCCCTATCGGACTTACAATGAGCAGTTCTTC
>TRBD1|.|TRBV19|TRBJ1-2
CASSIARDSYGYTF
TGTGCCAGTAGTATAGCCCGGGACAGCTATGGCTACACCTTC
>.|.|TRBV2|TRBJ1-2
CASIMTAANYGYTF
TGTGCCAGCATTATGACAGCCGCTAACTATGGCTACACCTTC
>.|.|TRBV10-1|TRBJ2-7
CASSKRESYEQYF
TGCGCCAGCAGCAAACGGGAGTCCTACGAGCAGTACTTC
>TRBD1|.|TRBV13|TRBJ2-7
CASSLRDSSYEQYF
TGTGCCAGCAGCTTACGGGACAGCTCCTACGAGCAGTACTTC
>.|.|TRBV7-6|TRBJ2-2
CASQVNTGELFF
TGTGCCAGCCAGGTGAACACCGGGGAGCTGTTTTTT
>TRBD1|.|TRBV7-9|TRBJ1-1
CASSPGTAAILTEAFF
TGTGCCAGCAGCCCCGGGACAGCCGCTATACTCACTGAAGCTTTCTTT
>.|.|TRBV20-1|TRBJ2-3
CSGSEDTQYF
TGCAGTGGCTCGGAGGATACGCAGTATTTT